This T cell receptor beta chain appears in the sequencing data of a study of neurological immune-mediated disorders. Only a few counts were recorded for this clonotype. Its antigen is currently unknown. Notes on the study in general: Multiple sclerosis, the disease with the least TCR clonal expansion, fell below healthy controls, whereas HTLV-1-associated myelopathy showed the most. One related-CDR3 cluster, which may be a signature, held the repertoires of 18 of 34 multiple sclerosis patients after phylogenetic grouping.

TCRdb reprocessed the 5' RACE reads with MiXCR, giving one entry per CDR3 protein. The table lists around 50,000 distinct CDR3 sequences, around 4% of them singletons. Unsorted libraries were generated from 2 million PBMCs. These cells had been stored in RNAlater at -80 C. Germline CDR1 reads SNHLY; CDR2 reads FYNNEI. Trimming took 4 bases from V and 2 from J, leaving 8 bases between them. CDR3 length: 13 residues. The sample was PBMCs. This receptor was obtained from a man aged 55 to 69 with multiple sclerosis. The rearrangement links TRBV2 to TRBJ2-5; D is possibly TRBD2 (6 bases). CDR3 nucleotides: TGTGCCAGCAGTGGACTAGAGCAAGAGACCCAGTACTTC. Translation gives CASSGLEQETQYF.